The 31 T cell receptor beta chains presented below share a single source sample, sequenced in a study of CXCR3-negative and CXCR3-positive naive CD8 T cells. These receptors are not linked to any known antigen. TRB cDNA was prepared as libraries by UMI-labeled 5' RACE. From its re-call of the 5' RACE reads, TCRdb lists each CDR3 protein once, without DNA. Its table records roughly 99,000 distinct CDR3 sequences. Regarding the study as a whole: Naive cells positive for CXCR3 carried more hydrophobic TRB CDR3s than CXCR3-negative ones.

Specimen: naive CXCR3+ CD8+ T cells from blood. Subset reported: CD45RO-CCR7+CD27+CD95- naive CD8+ T cells expressing CXCR3 (TNR3+). The origin of the receptors is a human donor in good health. Some clones in this sample may be carry-over from other donors' samples.

The genes are TRBV7-9 and TRBJ1-1; the D call of TRBD1 rests on TCRdb alone, since no DNA is present to check it. The CDR3 has 18 amino acids. Germline assignment: CDR1 SEHNR and CDR2 FQNEAQ (reference sequence). The CDR3 protein is CASSLLAPSSSGTGITFF.

This chain links TRBV29-1 with TRBJ2-3; TCRdb's assignment of TRBD2 cannot be checked, as there is no DNA. The CDR3 loop spans 17 amino acids. Germline CDR1 is SQVTM and CDR2 is ANQGSEA. CDR3 residues: CSVEDLLRDTSTDTQYF.

The chain has TRBV29-1 and TRBJ2-1; the TCRdb call, TRBD2, lacks DNA for checking. The CDR3 has 16 amino acids. Germline CDR1 reads SQVTM; CDR2 reads ANQGSEA. The CDR3 here is CSVEFLRLAGANEQFF.

This chain uses TRBV11-2 with TRBJ2-7; TCRdb's D call, TRBD1, is unchecked because there is no DNA. Germline values: CDR1 SGHAT, CDR2 FQNNGV. CDR3 length: 12 amino acids. CDR3 sequence reads: CASSPWKDEQYF.

J is TRBJ2-3 and V is TRBV4-1; absent DNA, TCRdb's TRBD1 call cannot be checked. Per the germline V gene, CDR1 is MGHRA and CDR2 is YSYEKL. The CDR3 is made up of 15 amino acids. The CDR3 reads CASSPRTGSTDTQYF.

The genes are TRBV28 and TRBJ1-6; TCRdb's D call of TRBD1 is untestable without DNA. The CDR3 contains 16 residues. From germline, CDR1 is MDHEN and CDR2 SYDVKM. CDR3: CASSSTDRAYNSPLHF.

The chain uses TRBV20-1 and TRBJ2-7; TCRdb designates TRBD1, a call that cannot be tested without DNA. The V gene's germline CDR1 is DFQATT and CDR2 SNEGSKA (reference sequence). This CDR3 is 16 amino acids long. CDR3: CSARDTMWGGSDEQYF.

The CDR3 protein is CASSPHGQGVNTEAFF. The chain is built from TRBV7-9 and TRBJ1-1; the TRBD1 assignment by TCRdb is unverifiable without DNA. The CDR3 has 16 amino acids. Germline V gives CDR1 SEHNR, CDR2 FQNEAQ (reference sequence).

The J gene is TRBJ2-7, the V gene TRBV5-5; TCRdb's D gene call, TRBD2, goes unchecked for lack of DNA. The length of the CDR3 is 15 residues. Per germline, CDR1 SGHKS and CDR2 YYEKEE (reference sequence). The CDR3 spells CASSGGLAVTYEQYF.

The chain recombines TRBV12-3 or TRBV12-4 with TRBJ2-2; TCRdb indicates TRBD1, and absent DNA this call remains unverified. The CDR3 sequence is 12 residues long. Here the CDR3 reads CASSWTDGELFF.

The chain combines TRBV10-3 with TRBJ2-7. This CDR3 has 11 residues. Germline assignment: CDR1 ENHRY and CDR2 SYGVKD. The CDR3 is CAISHSYEQYF.

V and J are TRBV7-3 and TRBJ2-5; without DNA, the TCRdb call of TRBD1 cannot be checked. Germline CDR1 is SGHTA and CDR2 is FQGTGA. The CDR3 is 14 amino acids. CDR3 sequence reads: CASSLSASGETQYF. Looking up the rest from reference TRBV7-3 and TRBJ2-5 gives the full variable domain: GAGVSQTPSNKVTEKGKYVELRCDPISGHTALYWYRQSLGQGPEFLIYFQGTGAADDSGLPNDRFFAVRPEGSVSTLKIQRTERGDSAVYLCASSLSASGETQYFGPGTRLLVL.

The chain employs TRBV7-9 and TRBJ1-4; the TCRdb D gene call, TRBD1, has no DNA to confirm it. CDR3 length: 15 amino acids. Germline V CDR1 and CDR2: SEHNR, FQNEAQ (reference sequence). Here the CDR3 reads CASSLISSRGNELFF. Looking up the rest from reference TRBV7-9 and TRBJ1-4 gives the full variable domain: DTGVSQNPRHKITKRGQNVTFRCDPISEHNRLYWYRQTLGQGPEFLTYFQNEAQLEKSRLLSDRFSAERPKGSFSTLEIQRTEQGDSAMYLCASSLISSRGNELFFGSGTQLSVL.

CDR3 sequence reads: CASSPTGGWTDTQYF. The chain couples TRBV28 to TRBJ2-3; TCRdb proposes TRBD1, but this gene call is untestable without DNA. From germline, CDR1 is MDHEN and CDR2 SYDVKM. CDR3 length: 15 amino acids.

This chain uses TRBV29-1 with TRBJ1-5; the D call of TRBD1 rests on TCRdb alone, since no DNA is present to check it. The length of the CDR3 is 15 residues. Looked up from germline, CDR1 is SQVTM and CDR2 is ANQGSEA. The CDR3 loop reads CSVDPGTGGDQPQHF.

V usage is TRBV12-3 or TRBV12-4 and J usage is TRBJ2-1; no DNA is available, so the TRBD1 call from TCRdb remains unchecked. This CDR3 contains 15 residues. The CDR3 loop reads CASSSPGQQYNEQFF.

The chain combines TRBV5-1 with TRBJ2-5; absent DNA, TCRdb's TRBD1 call cannot be checked. The CDR3 runs to 15 residues. CDR1 and CDR2 from the germline V gene are SGHRS and YFSETQ. The CDR3 sequence is CASSLFGGADETQYF.

This chain connects TRBV29-1 to TRBJ2-1. The length of the CDR3 is 13 residues. CDR1 is SQVTM and CDR2 is ANQGSEA in the germline V gene. CDR3 sequence: CSVGAISYNEQFF.

The gene calls are TRBV15 and TRBJ2-5; TCRdb indicates TRBD2, and absent DNA this call remains unverified. CDR1 is LNHNV and CDR2 is YYDKDF in the germline V gene (reference sequence). CDR3 length: 14 amino acids. This chain's CDR3 is CATSGPTRNLAQYF. The complete variable domain, with remaining parts taken from reference TRBV15 and TRBJ2-5, reads DAMVIQNPRYQVTQFGKPVTLSCSQTLNHNVMYWYQQKSSQAPKLLFHYYDKDFNNEADTPDNFQSRRPNTSFCFLDIRSPGLGDTAMYLCATSGPTRNLAQYFGPGTRLLVL.

V gene TRBV27 combines with J gene TRBJ2-1; with no DNA, the TCRdb D assignment of TRBD1 cannot be verified. This CDR3 has 16 residues. Germline CDR1 reads MNHEY; CDR2 reads SMNVEV (reference sequence). The CDR3 loop reads CASSLVGGLMGNEQFF.

The chain uses TRBV7-9 and TRBJ2-3. The CDR3 extends over 14 amino acids. CDR1 and CDR2 from the germline V gene are SEHNR and FQNEAQ (reference sequence). The chain's CDR3 is CASSLDPSTDTQYF.

The rearrangement joins TRBV7-6 to TRBJ2-3; without DNA, the TCRdb call of TRBD2 cannot be checked. Germline CDR1 reads SGHVS; CDR2 reads FNYEAQ. The CDR3 runs to 20 residues. CDR3 sequence: CASSSIMGLAGARHPDTQYF.

V and J are TRBV6-5 and TRBJ2-3; the TCRdb D gene call, TRBD2, has no DNA to confirm it. The CDR3 runs to 17 residues. Germline loops: CDR1 MNHEY, CDR2 SVGAGI. The CDR3 sequence: CASSSQGRGGPADTQYF.

This rearrangement joins TRBV4-3 to TRBJ2-7; there is no DNA to check the TCRdb D call of TRBD2. This CDR3 has 15 residues. Per the germline V gene, CDR1 is LGHNA and CDR2 is YSLEER. The CDR3 sequence: CASSPSRVLTYEQYF.

The chain is built from TRBV27 and TRBJ2-7; TCRdb names TRBD1, which stays unverified in the absence of DNA. CDR3 size: 15 residues. Germline V gene lookup returns CDR1 MNHEY and CDR2 SMNVEV (reference sequence). The CDR3 reads CASSRPGTGLYEQYF.

This chain links TRBV11-2 with TRBJ2-5; as DNA is missing, the TRBD2 call by TCRdb cannot be tested. Germline V gene lookup returns CDR1 SGHAT and CDR2 FQNNGV. The CDR3 has 15 residues. The CDR3: CASSPGLAGWETQYF.

The rearrangement joins TRBV29-1 to TRBJ2-2; lacking DNA, the TRBD2 call made by TCRdb goes unchecked. Germline-derived CDR1 and CDR2 are SQVTM and ANQGSEA. The CDR3 runs 15 residues. This CDR3 is CSVLSRTSRFLELFF.

This sequence joins TRBV29-1 and TRBJ2-7. CDR3 size: 11 residues. CDR1 and CDR2 from the germline V gene are SQVTM and ANQGSEA. The CDR3 here is CSVERAYEQYF.

This chain joins TRBV4-1 and TRBJ2-1; TCRdb calls TRBD1, which cannot be checked without DNA. This CDR3 is built from 15 residues. Germline V gene sequence: CDR1 MGHRA, CDR2 YSYEKL. This CDR3 reads CASSQGPVESNEQFF.

The chain employs TRBV12-3 or TRBV12-4 and TRBJ1-5; TCRdb outputs TRBD1, but without DNA this stays unchecked. The CDR3 has 14 residues. CDR3 region: CASSTDRMNQPQHF.

The chain combines TRBV20-1 with TRBJ2-5; TCRdb selects TRBD1, and the lack of DNA leaves this call unchecked. This CDR3 is 18 amino acids long. The germline CDR1 and CDR2 sequences are DFQATT and SNEGSKA (reference sequence). This chain's CDR3 is CSAPGQGAFMDRGETQYF.